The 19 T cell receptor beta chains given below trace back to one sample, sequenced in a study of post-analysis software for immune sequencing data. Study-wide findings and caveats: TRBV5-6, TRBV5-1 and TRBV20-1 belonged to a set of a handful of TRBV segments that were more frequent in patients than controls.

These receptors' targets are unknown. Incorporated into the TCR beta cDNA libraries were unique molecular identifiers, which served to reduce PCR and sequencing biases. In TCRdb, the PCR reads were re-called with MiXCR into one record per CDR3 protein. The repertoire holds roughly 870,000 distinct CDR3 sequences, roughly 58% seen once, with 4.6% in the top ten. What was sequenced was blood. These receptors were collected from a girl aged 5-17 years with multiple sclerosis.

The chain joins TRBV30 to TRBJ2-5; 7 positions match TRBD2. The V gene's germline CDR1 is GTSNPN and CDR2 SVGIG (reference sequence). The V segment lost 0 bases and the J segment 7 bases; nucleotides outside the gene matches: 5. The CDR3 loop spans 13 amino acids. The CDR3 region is CAWSVEWGGTQYF. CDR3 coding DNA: TGTGCCTGGAGTGTGGAGTGGGGGGGGACCCAGTACTTC.

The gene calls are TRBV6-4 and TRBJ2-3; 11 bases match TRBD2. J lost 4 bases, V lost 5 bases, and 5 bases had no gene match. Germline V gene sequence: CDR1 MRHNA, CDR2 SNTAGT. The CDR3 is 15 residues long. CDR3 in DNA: TGTGCCAGCAGTCCTACTAGCGGGGGATCAGATACGCAGTATTTT. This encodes CASSPTSGGSDTQYF.

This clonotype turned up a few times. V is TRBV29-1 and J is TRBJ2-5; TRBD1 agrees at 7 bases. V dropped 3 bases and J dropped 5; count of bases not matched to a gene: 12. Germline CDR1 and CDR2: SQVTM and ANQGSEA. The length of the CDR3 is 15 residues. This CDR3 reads CSVDDRAVLEETQYF. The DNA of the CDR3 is TGCAGCGTTGACGACAGGGCGGTGTTGGAGGAGACCCAGTACTTC. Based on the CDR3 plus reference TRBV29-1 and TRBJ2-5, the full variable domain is SAVISQKPSRDICQRGTSLTIQCQVDSQVTMMFWYRQQPGQSLTLIATANQGSEATYESGFVIDKFPISRPNLTFSTLTVSNMSPEDSSIYLCSVDDRAVLEETQYFGPGTRLLVL.

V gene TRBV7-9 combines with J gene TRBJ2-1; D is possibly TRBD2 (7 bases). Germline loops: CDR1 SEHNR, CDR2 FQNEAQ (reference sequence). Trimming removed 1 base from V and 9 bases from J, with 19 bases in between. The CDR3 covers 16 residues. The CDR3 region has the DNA TGTGCCAGCAGCTTAGGGGGGGCGGGGGTCTCTATTGAGCAGTTCTTC. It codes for CASSLGGAGVSIEQFF. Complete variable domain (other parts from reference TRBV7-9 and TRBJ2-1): DTGVSQNPRHKITKRGQNVTFRCDPISEHNRLYWYRQTLGQGPEFLTYFQNEAQLEKSRLLSDRFSAERPKGSFSTLEIQRTEQGDSAMYLCASSLGGAGVSIEQFFGPGTRLTVL.

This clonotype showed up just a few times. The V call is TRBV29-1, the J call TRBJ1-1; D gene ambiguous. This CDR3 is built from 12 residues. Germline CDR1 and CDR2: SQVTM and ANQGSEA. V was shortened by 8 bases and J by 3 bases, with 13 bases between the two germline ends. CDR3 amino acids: CSLTRVDTEAFF. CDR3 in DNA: TGCAGCCTTACTAGGGTGGACACTGAAGCTTTCTTT.

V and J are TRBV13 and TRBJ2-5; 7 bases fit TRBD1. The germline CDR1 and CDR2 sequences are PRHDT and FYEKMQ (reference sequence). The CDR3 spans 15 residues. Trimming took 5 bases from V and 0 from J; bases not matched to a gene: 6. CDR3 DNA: TGTGCCAGCAGCCTTGGACAGGTGTACCAAGAGACCCAGTACTTC. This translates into CASSLGQVYQETQYF.

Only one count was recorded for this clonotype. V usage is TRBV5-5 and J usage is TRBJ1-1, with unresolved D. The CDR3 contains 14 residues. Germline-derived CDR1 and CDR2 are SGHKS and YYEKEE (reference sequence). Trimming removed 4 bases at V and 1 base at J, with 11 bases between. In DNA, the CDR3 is TGTGCCAGCAGCCCTAGTTGGGGGAACACTGAAGCTTTCTTT. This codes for CASSPSWGNTEAFF.

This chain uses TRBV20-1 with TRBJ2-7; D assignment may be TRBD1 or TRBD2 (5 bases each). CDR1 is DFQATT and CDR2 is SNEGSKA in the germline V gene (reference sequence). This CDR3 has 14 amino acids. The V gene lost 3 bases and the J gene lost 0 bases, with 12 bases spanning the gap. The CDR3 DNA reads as TGCAGTGCTAGGGTGTGGGGGAGCTCCTACGAGCAGTACTTC. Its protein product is CSARVWGSSYEQYF.

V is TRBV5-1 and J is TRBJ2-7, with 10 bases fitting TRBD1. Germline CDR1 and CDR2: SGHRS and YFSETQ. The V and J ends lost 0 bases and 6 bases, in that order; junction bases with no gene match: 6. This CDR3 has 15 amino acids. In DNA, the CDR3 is TGCGCCAGCAGCTTGGGACAGGGGGCTGAGGGCGAGCAGTACTTC. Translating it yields CASSLGQGAEGEQYF.

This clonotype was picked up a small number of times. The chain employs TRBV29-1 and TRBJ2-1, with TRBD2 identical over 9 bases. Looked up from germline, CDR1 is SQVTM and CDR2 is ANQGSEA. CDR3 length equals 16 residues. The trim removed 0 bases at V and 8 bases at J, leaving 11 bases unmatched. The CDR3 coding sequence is TGCAGCGTTGAAGATAGGGCCGGCGGGGGGGCCCATGAGCAGTTCTTC. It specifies CSVEDRAGGGAHEQFF.

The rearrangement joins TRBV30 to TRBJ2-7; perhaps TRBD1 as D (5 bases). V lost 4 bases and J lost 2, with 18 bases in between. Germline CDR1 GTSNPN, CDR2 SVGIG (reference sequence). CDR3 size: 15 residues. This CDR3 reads CAWNSIGHRTYEQYF. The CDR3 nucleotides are TGTGCCTGGAACTCAATAGGACACCGTACCTACGAGCAGTACTTC.

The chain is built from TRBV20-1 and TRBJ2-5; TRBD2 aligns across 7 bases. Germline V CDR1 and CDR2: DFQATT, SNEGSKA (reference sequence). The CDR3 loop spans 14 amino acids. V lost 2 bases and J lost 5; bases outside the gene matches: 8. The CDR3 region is CSARLAARIETQYF. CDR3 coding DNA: TGCAGTGCTAGACTAGCGGCACGTATTGAGACCCAGTACTTC.

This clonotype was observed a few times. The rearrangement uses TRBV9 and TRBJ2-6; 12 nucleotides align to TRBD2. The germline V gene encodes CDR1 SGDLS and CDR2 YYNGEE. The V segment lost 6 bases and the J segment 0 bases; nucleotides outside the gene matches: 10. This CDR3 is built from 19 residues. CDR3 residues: CASMTGWGLAGSGANVLTF. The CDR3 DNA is TGTGCCAGCATGACAGGTTGGGGACTAGCGGGCTCTGGGGCCAACGTCCTGACTTTC.

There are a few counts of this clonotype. This CDR3 is CASRVGGRETQYF. In nucleotides, the CDR3 is TGTGCCAGCAGGGTCGGGGGTCGAGAGACCCAGTACTTC. The chain uses TRBV6-1 and TRBJ2-5, with a possible D match to TRBD2 (6 bases). The CDR3 loop spans 13 amino acids. From germline, CDR1 is MNHNS and CDR2 SASEGT. V was cut by 6 bases and J by 4 bases, with 12 bases left in between.

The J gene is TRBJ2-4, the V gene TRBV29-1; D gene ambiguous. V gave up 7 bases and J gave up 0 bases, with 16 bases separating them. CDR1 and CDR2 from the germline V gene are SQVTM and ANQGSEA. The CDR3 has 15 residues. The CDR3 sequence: CSARPSTLAKNIQYF. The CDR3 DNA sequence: TGCAGCGCTCGTCCCAGTACTTTAGCCAAAAACATTCAGTACTTC. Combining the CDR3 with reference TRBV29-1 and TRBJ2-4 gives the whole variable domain SAVISQKPSRDICQRGTSLTIQCQVDSQVTMMFWYRQQPGQSLTLIATANQGSEATYESGFVIDKFPISRPNLTFSTLTVSNMSPEDSSIYLCSARPSTLAKNIQYFGAGTRLSVL.

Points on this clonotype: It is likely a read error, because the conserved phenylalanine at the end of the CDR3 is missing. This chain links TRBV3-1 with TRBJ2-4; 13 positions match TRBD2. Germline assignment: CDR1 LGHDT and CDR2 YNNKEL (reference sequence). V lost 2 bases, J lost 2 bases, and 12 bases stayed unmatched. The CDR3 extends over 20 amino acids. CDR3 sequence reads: CASSQLTGLAGAGTKNIQYV. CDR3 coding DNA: TGTGCCAGCAGCCAACTTACCGGACTAGCGGGAGCCGGGACCAAAAACATTCAGTACGTC.

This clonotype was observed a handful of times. The DNA of the CDR3 is TGCGCCAGCAGGGGACAGATCAATCAGCCCCAGCATTTT. As protein: CASRGQINQPQHF. This chain connects TRBV10-2 to TRBJ1-5; 7 positions match TRBD1. The junction had 2 bases not matched to a gene; V was cut back by 6 bases and J by 3 bases. The germline CDR1 and CDR2 sequences are WSHSY and SAAADI. The CDR3 runs 13 residues.

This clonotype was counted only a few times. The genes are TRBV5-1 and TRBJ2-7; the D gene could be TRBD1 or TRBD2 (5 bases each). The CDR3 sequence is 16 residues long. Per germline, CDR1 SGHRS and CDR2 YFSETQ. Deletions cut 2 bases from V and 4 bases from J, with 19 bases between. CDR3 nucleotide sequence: TGCGCCAGCAGCTTTGACCGGGACCACTCCTCATACGAGCAGTACTTC. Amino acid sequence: CASSFDRDHSSYEQYF.

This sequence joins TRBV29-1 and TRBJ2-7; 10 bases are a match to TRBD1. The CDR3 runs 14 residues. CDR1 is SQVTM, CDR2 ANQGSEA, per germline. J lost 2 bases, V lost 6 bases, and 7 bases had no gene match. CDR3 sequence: CSVGHGQGAYEQYF. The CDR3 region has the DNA TGCAGCGTCGGTCACGGACAGGGGGCCTACGAGCAGTACTTC.